This T cell receptor beta chain appears in the sequencing data of a study of T cell repertoires in cytomegalovirus infection. Study at large: Epitope selection comprised recently identified HLA-C-restricted CMV epitopes and well-studied HLA-B-restricted CMV epitopes. The public TCR beta signatures pointed to both CMV infection and matching HLA type.

Comments on this clonotype: Its antigen remains unknown.

The V segment lost 5 bases and the J segment 2 bases; nucleotides outside the gene matches: 8. CDR1 and CDR2 from the germline V gene are SGHRS and YFSETQ. The CDR3 is 17 amino acids. Study results and limitations: The study identified carriers of CMV plus the relevant HLA from cumulative public TCR beta family frequency. Across the ex vivo response, the dominant clonotypes were HLA-C-restricted CMV-specific TCR beta clonotypes.

MiXCR was run by TCRdb on the reads, yielding one entry per CDR3 protein. There are roughly 700,000 distinct CDR3 sequences in the sample; 33% occur only once, and about 20% lies in the top ten. V is TRBV5-1 and J is TRBJ2-1; TRBD2 matches at 12 bases. This receptor was identified in a human donor in good health (CMV status not recorded). Some clones in this sample may be carry-over from other donors' samples. Source: cultured PBMCs, taken from culture after CMV antigen stimulation. For the CDR3, the DNA is TGCGCCAGCAGAGGGACTAGCGGGCCCTCCCCCTACAATGAGCAGTTCTTC. Its translation is CASRGTSGPSPYNEQFF.